This T cell receptor (beta chain) was sequenced for a study of blood T cell repertoires in COVID-19. The table came from immunoSEQ multiplex PCR; TCRdb's copy has only in-frame clones and leaves some out. Of approximately 170,000 clones listed, approximately 84% were seen once; the top ten hold 3.2%. The ends lost 6 bases at V and 2 bases at J; junction bases unmatched: 5. There are 15 residues in the CDR3. Germline CDR1 LGHDT, CDR2 YNNKEL (reference sequence). This receptor was taken from a woman under 40 who had recovered from COVID-19. Sequencing input: PBMCs or T cells enriched from blood (not recorded which). The V and J genes are TRBV3-1 (or the pseudogene TRBV3-2) and TRBJ1-5, with 9 bases matching TRBD1. In nucleotides, the CDR3 is TGTGCCAGCAGTCGGGACAGGGTGGGCAATCAGCCCCAGCATTTT. As protein: CASSRDRVGNQPQHF.